This T cell receptor beta chain appears in the sequencing data of a study of metastatic and nonmetastatic thyroid tumors. Overall study context: Both malignant and benign thyroid patients supplied peripheral blood and tumor or nodule tissue samples, across which the repertoires of these patients were then compared.

Ahead of thyroid surgery, no patient had received treatment of any kind. The CDR3 is made up of 14 amino acids. Germline V CDR1 and CDR2: GTSNPN, SVGIG (reference sequence). Trimming stripped 5 bases from V and 4 bases from J, with 16 bases between. Whole-study results and caveats: Malignant thyroid tumors reportedly exceeded benign nodules significantly in TCR beta diversity, with the difference appearing in blood and tumor.

Per the original data handling: Researchers built a distant-metastasis classifier for papillary thyroid cancer that drew on CDR3 differences across clinicopathological groups. TCRdb used MiXCR to call clones anew from the PCR reads. The V and J calls, along with clone size, are taken from TCRdb and not from the paper's own processing. The sample comprises about 50,000 clones, roughly 4% of which are singletons, and approximately 9.5% rests with the top ten. This clone appeared many times. Its target is unknown. This sequence was found in a female donor with papillary thyroid cancer or a benign thyroid nodule (not recorded which). Some clones in this sample may be carry-over from other donors' samples. Sequences were obtained from blood. The chain carries TRBV30 and TRBJ2-3; D call uncertain. This CDR3 is CAWSGTDIADTQYF. For the CDR3, the DNA is TGTGCCTGGTCCGGCACCGATATCGCAGATACGCAGTATTTT.